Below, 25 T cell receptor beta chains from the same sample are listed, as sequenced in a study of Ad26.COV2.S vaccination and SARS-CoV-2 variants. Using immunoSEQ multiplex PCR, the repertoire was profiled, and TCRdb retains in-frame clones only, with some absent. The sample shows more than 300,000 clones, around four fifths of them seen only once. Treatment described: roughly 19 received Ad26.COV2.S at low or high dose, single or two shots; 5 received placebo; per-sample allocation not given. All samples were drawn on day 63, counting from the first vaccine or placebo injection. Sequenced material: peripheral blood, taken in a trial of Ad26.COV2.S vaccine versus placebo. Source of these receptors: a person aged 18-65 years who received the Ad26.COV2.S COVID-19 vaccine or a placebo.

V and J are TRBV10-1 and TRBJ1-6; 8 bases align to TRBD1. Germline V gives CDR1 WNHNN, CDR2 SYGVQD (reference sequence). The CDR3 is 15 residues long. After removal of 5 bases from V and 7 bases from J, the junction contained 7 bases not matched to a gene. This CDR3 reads CASSPKTGVNSPLHF. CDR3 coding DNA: TGCGCCAGCAGTCCAAAGACAGGGGTAAATTCACCCCTCCACTTT.

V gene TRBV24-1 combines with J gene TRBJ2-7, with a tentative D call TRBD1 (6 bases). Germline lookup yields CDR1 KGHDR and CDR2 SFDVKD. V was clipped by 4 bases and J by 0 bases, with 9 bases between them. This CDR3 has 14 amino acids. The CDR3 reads CATSDTGISYEQYF. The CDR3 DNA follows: TGTGCCACCAGTGACACAGGGATCTCCTACGAGCAGTACTTC.

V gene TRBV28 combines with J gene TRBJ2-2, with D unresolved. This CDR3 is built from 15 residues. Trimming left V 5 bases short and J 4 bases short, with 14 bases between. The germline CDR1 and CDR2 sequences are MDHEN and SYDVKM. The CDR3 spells CASSTIRIPTGELFF. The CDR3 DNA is TGTGCCAGCAGTACTATACGGATACCCACCGGGGAGCTGTTTTTT.

CDR3 DNA sequence: TGTGCCAGCAGTTATGGGGGGAACTATGGCTACACCTTC. The encoded protein is CASSYGGNYGYTF. V is TRBV28 and J is TRBJ1-2, with D possibly TRBD1 on 5 matching bases. Trimming shortened V by 4 bases and J by 2 bases, and 8 bases separated the two germline ends. This CDR3 is built from 13 residues. Germline V gene sequence: CDR1 MDHEN, CDR2 SYDVKM.

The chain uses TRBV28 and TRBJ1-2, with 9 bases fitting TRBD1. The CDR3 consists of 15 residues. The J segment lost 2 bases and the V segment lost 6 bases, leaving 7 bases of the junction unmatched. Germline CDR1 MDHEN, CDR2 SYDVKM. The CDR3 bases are TGTGCCAGCAGAGAGACAGGGGGTCTAAACTATGGCTACACCTTC. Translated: CASRETGGLNYGYTF.

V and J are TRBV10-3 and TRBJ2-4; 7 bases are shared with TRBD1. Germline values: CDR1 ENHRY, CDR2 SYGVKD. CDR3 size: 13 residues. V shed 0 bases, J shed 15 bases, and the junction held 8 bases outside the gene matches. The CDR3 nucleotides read TGTGCCATCAGTGAGTCGACACAGGGGCCCCGGTACTTC. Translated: CAISESTQGPRYF.

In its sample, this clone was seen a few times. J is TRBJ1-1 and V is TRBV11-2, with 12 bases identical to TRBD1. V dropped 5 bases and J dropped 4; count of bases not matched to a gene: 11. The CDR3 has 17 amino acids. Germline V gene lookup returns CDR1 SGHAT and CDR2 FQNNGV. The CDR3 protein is CASSPRGTGGFGTEAFF. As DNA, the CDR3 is TGTGCCAGCAGCCCCAGGGGGACAGGGGGCTTTGGCACTGAAGCTTTCTTT.

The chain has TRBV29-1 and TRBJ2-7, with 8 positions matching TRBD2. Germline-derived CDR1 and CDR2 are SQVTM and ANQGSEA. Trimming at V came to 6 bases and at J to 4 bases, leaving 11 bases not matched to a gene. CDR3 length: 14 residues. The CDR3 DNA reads TGCAGCGTGAGTAGCGGGGCGACTGATTACGAGCAGTACTTC. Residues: CSVSSGATDYEQYF.

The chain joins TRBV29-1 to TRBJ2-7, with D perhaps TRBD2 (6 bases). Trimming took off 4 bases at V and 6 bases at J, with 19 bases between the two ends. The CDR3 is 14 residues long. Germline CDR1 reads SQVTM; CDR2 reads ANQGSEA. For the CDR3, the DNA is TGCAGCGTTGCGCTTCTGTCGGGGGTTGGCGAGCAGTACTTC. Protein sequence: CSVALLSGVGEQYF.

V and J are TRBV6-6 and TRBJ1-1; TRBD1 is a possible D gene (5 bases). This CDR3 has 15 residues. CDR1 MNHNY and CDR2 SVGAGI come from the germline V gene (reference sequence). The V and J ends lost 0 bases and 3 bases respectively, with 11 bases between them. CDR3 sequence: CASSYSRGRDTEAFF. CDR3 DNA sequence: TGTGCCAGCAGTTACTCGAGGGGCAGGGACACTGAAGCTTTCTTT.

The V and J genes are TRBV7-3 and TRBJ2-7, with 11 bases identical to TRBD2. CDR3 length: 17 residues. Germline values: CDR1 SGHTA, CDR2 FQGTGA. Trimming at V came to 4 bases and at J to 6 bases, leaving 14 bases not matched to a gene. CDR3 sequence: CASSSRAGTSGTGEQYF. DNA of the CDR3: TGTGCCAGCAGCTCAAGGGCCGGGACTAGCGGAACTGGCGAGCAGTACTTC.

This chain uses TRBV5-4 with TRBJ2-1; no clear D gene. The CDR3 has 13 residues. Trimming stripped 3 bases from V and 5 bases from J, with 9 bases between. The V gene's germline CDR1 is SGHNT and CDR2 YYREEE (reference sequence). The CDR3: CASSSIDNNEQFF. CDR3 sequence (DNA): TGTGCCAGCAGCTCGATAGACAACAATGAGCAGTTCTTC. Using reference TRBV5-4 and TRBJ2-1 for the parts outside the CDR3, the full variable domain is ETGVTQSPTHLIKTRGQQVTLRCSSQSGHNTVSWYQQALGQGPQFIFQYYREEENGRGNFPPRFSGLQFPNYSSELNVNALELDDSALYLCASSSIDNNEQFFGPGTRLTVL.

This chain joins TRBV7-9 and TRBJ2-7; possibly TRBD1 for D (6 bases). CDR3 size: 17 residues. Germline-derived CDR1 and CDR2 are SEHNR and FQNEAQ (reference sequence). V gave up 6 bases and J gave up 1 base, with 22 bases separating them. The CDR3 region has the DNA TGTGCCAGCAGTCGGACAGTTGGGGGCCCACGGTCCTACGAGCAGTACTTC. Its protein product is CASSRTVGGPRSYEQYF.

The CDR3 is CASSFSDKDGYTF. CDR3 in DNA: TGCGCCAGCAGCTTTAGTGATAAAGATGGCTACACCTTC. The rearrangement links TRBV5-1 to TRBJ1-2; D ambiguous. The V end lost 2 bases, the J end lost 6 bases, and 11 bases lay between the germline ends. The CDR3 covers 13 residues. Germline V gene lookup returns CDR1 SGHRS and CDR2 YFSETQ.

The CDR3 sequence is CASSLDVSGPPRYEQYF. The CDR3 nucleotides are TGTGCCAGCAGCTTGGACGTTTCGGGTCCTCCGAGGTACGAGCAGTACTTC. This chain joins TRBV5-6 and TRBJ2-7; no reliable D call. The germline V gene encodes CDR1 SGHDT and CDR2 YYEEEE. With 0 bases removed from V and 4 bases from J, the gap between germline ends came to 20 bases. The CDR3 totals 17 residues. Supplemented by reference TRBV5-6 and TRBJ2-7, the full variable domain reads DAGVTQSPTHLIKTRGQQVTLRCSPKSGHDTVSWYQQALGQGPQFIFQYYEEEERQRGNFPDRFSGHQFPNYSSELNVNALLLGDSALYLCASSLDVSGPPRYEQYFGPGTRLTVT.

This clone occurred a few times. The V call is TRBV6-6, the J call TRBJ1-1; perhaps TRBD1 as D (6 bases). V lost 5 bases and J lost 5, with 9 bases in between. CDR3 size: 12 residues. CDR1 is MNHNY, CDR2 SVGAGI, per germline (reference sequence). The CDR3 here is CASSLRGTEAFF. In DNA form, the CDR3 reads TGTGCCAGCAGTCTCAGGGGAACTGAAGCTTTCTTT.

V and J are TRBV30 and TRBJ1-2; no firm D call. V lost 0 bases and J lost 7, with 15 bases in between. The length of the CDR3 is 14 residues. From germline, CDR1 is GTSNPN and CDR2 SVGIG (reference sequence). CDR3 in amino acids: CAWSVRSAYSGYTF. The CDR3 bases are TGTGCCTGGAGTGTACGGTCAGCCTATAGTGGCTACACCTTC.

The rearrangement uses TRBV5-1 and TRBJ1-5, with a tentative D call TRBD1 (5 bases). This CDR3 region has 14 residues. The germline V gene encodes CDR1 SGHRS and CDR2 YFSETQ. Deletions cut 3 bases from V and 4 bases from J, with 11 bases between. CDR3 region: CASSSGLANQPQHF. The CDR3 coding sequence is TGCGCCAGCAGCTCGGGACTAGCGAATCAGCCCCAGCATTTT.

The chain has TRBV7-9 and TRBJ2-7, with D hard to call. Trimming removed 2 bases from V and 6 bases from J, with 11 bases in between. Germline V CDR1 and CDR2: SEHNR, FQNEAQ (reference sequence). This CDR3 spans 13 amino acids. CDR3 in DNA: TGTGCCAGCAGCTTAAGCGAAATCGGCGAGCAGTACTTC. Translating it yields CASSLSEIGEQYF. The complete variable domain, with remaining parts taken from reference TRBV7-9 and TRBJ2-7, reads DTGVSQNPRHKITKRGQNVTFRCDPISEHNRLYWYRQTLGQGPEFLTYFQNEAQLEKSRLLSDRFSAERPKGSFSTLEIQRTEQGDSAMYLCASSLSEIGEQYFGPGTRLTVT.

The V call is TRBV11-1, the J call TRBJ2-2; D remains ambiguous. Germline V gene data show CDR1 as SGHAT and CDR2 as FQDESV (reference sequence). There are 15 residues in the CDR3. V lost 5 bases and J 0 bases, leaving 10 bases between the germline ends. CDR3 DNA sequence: TGTGCCAGCAGCCTGTCGGCAGCGAACACCGGGGAGCTGTTTTTT. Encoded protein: CASSLSAANTGELFF.

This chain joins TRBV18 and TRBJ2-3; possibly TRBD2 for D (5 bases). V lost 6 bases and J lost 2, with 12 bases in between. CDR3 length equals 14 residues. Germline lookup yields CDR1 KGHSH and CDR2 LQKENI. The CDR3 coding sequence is TGTGCCAGCTCCCCGGACTTAGCCACAGATACGCAGTATTTT. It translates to CASSPDLATDTQYF. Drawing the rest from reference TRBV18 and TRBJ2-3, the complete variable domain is NAGVMQNPRHLVRRRGQEARLRCSPMKGHSHVYWYRQLPEEGLKFMVYLQKENIIDESGMPKERFSAEFPKEGPSILRIQQVVRGDSAAYFCASSPDLATDTQYFGPGTRLTVL.

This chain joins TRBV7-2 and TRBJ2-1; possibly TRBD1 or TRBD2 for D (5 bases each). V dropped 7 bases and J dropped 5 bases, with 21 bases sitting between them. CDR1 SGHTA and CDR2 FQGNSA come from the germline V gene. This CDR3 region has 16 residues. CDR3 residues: CASTLEGPLTHNEQFF. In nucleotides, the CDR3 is TGTGCCAGCACACTCGAGGGACCCCTAACGCACAATGAGCAGTTCTTC.

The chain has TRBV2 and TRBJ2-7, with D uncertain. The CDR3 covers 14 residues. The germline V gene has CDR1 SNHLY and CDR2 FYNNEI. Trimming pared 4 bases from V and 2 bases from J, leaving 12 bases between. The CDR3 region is CASSGGFSAYEQYF. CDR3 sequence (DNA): TGTGCCAGCAGTGGGGGATTTTCGGCCTACGAGCAGTACTTC.

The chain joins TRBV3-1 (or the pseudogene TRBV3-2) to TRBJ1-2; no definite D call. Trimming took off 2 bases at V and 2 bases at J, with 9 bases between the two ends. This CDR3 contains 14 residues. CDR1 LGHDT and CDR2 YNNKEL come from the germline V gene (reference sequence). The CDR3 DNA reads TGTGCCAGCAGCCAACTTCCAGTGAACTATGGCTACACCTTC. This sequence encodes CASSQLPVNYGYTF.

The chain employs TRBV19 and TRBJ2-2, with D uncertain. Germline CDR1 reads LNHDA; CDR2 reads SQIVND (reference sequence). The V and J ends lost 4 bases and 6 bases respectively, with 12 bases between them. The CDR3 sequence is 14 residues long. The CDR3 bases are TGTGCCAGTAGTACTAACTTCCAGCCCGGGGAGCTGTTTTTT. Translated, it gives CASSTNFQPGELFF.